The clone carrying this T cell receptor (beta chain) was counted ten times or more. Its antigen is unidentified. TCRdb reprocessed the 5' RACE reads via MiXCR and lists one record per CDR3 protein. There are approximately 540,000 distinct CDR3 sequences in the sample; roughly 13% occur only once, and around 7% lies in the top ten. The CDR3 loop spans 13 amino acids. Germline V gene lookup returns CDR1 WNHNN and CDR2 SYGVQD (reference sequence). V lost 7 bases, J lost 5 bases, and 11 bases lay in between. The data stem from a study of CD8 T cells in ankylosing spondylitis. Study outcomes and limitations: Blood from ankylosing spondylitis patients appeared to carry a characteristic roughly 8-variant TCR beta motif.

The chain has TRBV10-1 and TRBJ2-2; tentatively, D is TRBD1 (6 bases). The TCR originated in a male donor with ankylosing spondylitis. Sequenced input: blood, either unsorted or a sorted T cell fraction (not recorded which). CDR3 region: CASTGEGTGELFF. For the CDR3, the DNA is TGCGCCAGCACAGGGGAAGGGACCGGGGAGCTGTTTTTT.